A selection of T cell receptor beta chains follows, all from one sample in a study of shared clonotypes between healthy human individuals. Assay: immunoSEQ multiplex PCR; the TCRdb copy retains only in-frame clones and omits some. This repertoire shows around 330,000 clones, less than 85% found once; its top ten account for about 9.4%. Sequencing was performed on memory CD4+ T cells sorted from blood. Source of these receptors: a man aged 30 to 39 in good health. Both conserved end residues are part of each CDR3. The D gene is left open where the match is weak. Size is stated for part of the rows, as once, few or many counts, or as a class when the clone is expanded.

size	D	V	J	DNA	CDR3
once	.	TRBV18	TRBJ1-5	TGTGCCAGCTCACCAAGGGAAGGTTCGTACAATCAGCCCCAGCATTTT	CASSPREGSYNQPQHF
.	.	TRBV18	TRBJ2-1	TGTGCCAGCTCACCACCGACAGGTAACAATGAGCAGTTCTTC	CASSPPTGNNEQFF
.	.	TRBV5-1	TRBJ1-2	TGCGCCAGCAGACTTCAGGTTAGGGACGGCTACACCTTC	CASRLQVRDGYTF
.	.	TRBV7-9	TRBJ2-5	TGTGCCAGCAGCCCGGGGCGGGAGACCCAGTACTTC	CASSPGRETQYF
.	.	TRBV10-3	TRBJ2-7	TGTGCCATCAAAAACAGGAAGGAAGACGAGCAGTACTTC	CAIKNRKEDEQYF
few	.	TRBV28	TRBJ2-1	TGTGCCAGCAGCCAGGGAGGAATCTCCTACAATGAGCAGTTCTTC	CASSQGGISYNEQFF
.	.	TRBV5-1	TRBJ2-7	TGCGCCAGCAGCTCCTGGACAGACTCCTACGAGCAGTACTTC	CASSSWTDSYEQYF
.	.	TRBV5-1	TRBJ1-4	TGCGCCAGCAGCCCTACAGGGATCAATGAAAAACTGTTTTTT	CASSPTGINEKLFF
.	.	TRBV2	TRBJ2-6	TGTGCCAGCATGAGGGGCGCTGGGGCCAACGTCCTGACTTTC	CASMRGAGANVLTF
.	.	TRBV5-1	TRBJ2-7	TGCGCCAGCAGCTTCCTGGGACACAGCTCCTACGAGCAGTACTTC	CASSFLGHSSYEQYF
many	.	TRBV5-1	TRBJ2-3	TGCGCCAGCAGCTTGAACAGGGCGGGTTCAGATACGCAGTATTTT	CASSLNRAGSDTQYF